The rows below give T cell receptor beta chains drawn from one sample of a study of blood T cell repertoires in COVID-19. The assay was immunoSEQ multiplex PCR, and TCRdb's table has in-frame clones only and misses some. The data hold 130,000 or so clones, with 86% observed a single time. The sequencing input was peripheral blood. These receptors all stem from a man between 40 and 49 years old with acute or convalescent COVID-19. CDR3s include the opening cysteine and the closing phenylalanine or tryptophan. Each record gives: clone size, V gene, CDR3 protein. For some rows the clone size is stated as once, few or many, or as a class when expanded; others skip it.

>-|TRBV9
CASSSQRSGDRGQFYNEQFF
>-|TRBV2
CASSGGVSSYNEQFF
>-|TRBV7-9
CASSPNQGFGNTIYF
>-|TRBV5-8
CASSVGHKNTEAFF
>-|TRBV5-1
CASSLVGTGGTEAFF
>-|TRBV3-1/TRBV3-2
CASSQVGRLTDTQYF
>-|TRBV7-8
CASSLRDRAGHEQYF
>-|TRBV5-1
CASYNTDTQYF
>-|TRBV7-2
CASSYDRGDTEAFF
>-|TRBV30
CAWSPGNTDTQYF
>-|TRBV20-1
CSASGRTGTTEAFF
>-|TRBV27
CASSLLEGGPLHLGNEQFF
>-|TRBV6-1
CASSEPLRGSGNTIYF
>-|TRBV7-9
CASSRGANTEAFF
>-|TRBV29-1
CSVGVGAASEKLFF
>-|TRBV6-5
CATSGEQGFTEAFF
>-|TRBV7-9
CASSLEGALGTEAFF
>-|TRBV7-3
CASSSGSSYEQYF
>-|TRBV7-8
CASSRGGGGNTGELFF
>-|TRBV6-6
CASSKPGQEAVEQYF
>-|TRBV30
CAWSLKGTGANTEAFF
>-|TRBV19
CASSNPGLAGTDTQYF
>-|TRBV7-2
CASSLRGTGGTTNEKLFF
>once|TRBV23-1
CASTDPAGLNGYTF
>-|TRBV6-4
CASSSGADTQYF
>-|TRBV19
CASSIREGTTGPTNEKLFF
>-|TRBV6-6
CASGPGRYEQYF
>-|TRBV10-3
CATQPDRGDGYTF
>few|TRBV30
CAWTAPGQGYEQYF
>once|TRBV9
CASSAFGNEQFF
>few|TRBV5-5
CASSLAPGTYNEQFF
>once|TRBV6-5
CASRARRGGNDEQFF
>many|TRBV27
CASSVDRINSPLHF
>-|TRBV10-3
CAISESGDSVEQYF
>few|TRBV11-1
CASSLRPGGGTEAFF
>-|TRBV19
CASRDRGTRTEAFF
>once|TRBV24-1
CATSEGGTNTEAFF
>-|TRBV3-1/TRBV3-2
CASSHPVSNSPLHF
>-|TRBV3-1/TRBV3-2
CASSQVFGGRETRYF
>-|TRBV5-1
CASSLPQLGEDTQYF
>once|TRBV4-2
CASSQAGTGGKQETQYF
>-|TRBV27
CASSRQITGELFF
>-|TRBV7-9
CASSFAGSSNQPQHF
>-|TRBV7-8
CASSPLGQNSNQPQHF
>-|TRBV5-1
CASSLTQGLNTEAFF
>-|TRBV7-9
CASSLASGQASLKLFF
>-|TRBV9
CASSSSPSFADTQYF
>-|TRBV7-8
CASSLRDRNSYNEQFF
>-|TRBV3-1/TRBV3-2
CASGGTGGGDGYTF
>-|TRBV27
CASSREAQDYNSPLHF
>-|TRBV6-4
CASSEQGNTEAFF
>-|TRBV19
CASSVGTWDGRSNQPQHF
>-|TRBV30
CAWRAQGADNSPLHF
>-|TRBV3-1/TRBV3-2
CASSQLGQGPYEQYF
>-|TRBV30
CAWRGLVGNEQFF
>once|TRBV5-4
CASSLVERDYEQYF
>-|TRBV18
CASSPPAGNTEAFF
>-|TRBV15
CATSRDRPGTGVYEQYF
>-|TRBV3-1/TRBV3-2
CASSPRRTGGTEAFF
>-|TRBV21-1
CEGNRNDSNQPQHF